This T cell receptor beta chain was identified in a study of cytomegalovirus exposure and HLA in healthy donors. PCR amplification relied on 60 Vbeta primers (plus 13 Jbeta primers). The protocol was immunoSEQ multiplex PCR, while the TCRdb copy is restricted to in-frame clones and leaves out a portion. The sample has about 20,000 clones. The CDR3 is 15 residues long. Germline values: CDR1 PRHDT, CDR2 FYEKMQ (reference sequence). Trimming removed 7 bases from V and 2 bases from J; junction bases left unmatched: 6. The V and J genes are TRBV13 and TRBJ1-2; 11 bases fit TRBD1. The origin of this receptor is a man between 60 and 70 years old in good health and CMV-seropositive. Sequencing was done on a sample of PBMCs. The CDR3 protein is CASTRGQGANYGYTF. The CDR3 DNA is TGTGCCAGCACCCGAGGACAGGGGGCAAACTATGGCTACACCTTC.